This T cell receptor (beta chain) was identified during a study of T-cell memory formation after mild COVID-19. TCRdb itself ran the 5' RACE reads through MiXCR, one entry per CDR3 protein. The sample lists 550,000 to 700,000 distinct CDR3 sequences, approximately 18% occurring once. This clonotype was detected ten times or more. The V end was cut by 4 bases, the J end by 0 bases, with 15 bases between. This CDR3 comprises 16 residues. Germline CDR1 and CDR2: LNHDA and SQIVND (reference sequence). The TCR sequence derives from an adult woman who had mild COVID-19 (a few samples of this study predate the infection). Cell type and time point are not known. The sample taken for sequencing was PBMCs or a T cell subset sorted from them (not recorded which). The chain recombines TRBV19 with TRBJ1-1; weak D call: TRBD1 (5 bases). The CDR3 DNA reads TGTGCCAGTAGTACCCCTATCGACAGCGTGAACACTGAAGCTTTCTTT. It yields the protein CASSTPIDSVNTEAFF. The full variable domain, with the rest looked up from reference TRBV19 and TRBJ1-1, is DGGITQSPKYLFRKEGQNVTLSCEQNLNHDAMYWYRQDPGQGLRLIYYSQIVNDFQKGDIAEGYSVSREKKESFPLTVTSAQKNPTAFYLCASSTPIDSVNTEAFFGQGTRLTVV.